Below, 27 T cell receptor beta chains from the same sample are listed, as sequenced in a study of lymphopenia after photon versus proton radiotherapy. Here immunoSEQ multiplex PCR was the method, and the copy in TCRdb shows in-frame clones only, minus some. Here the sample spans thousands of clones, 85% to 90% being singletons. The sample in question was peripheral blood, obtained from a patient treated with photon-based radiotherapy. The receptors stem from a man aged 80 or over with cholangiocarcinoma.

The chain recombines TRBV28 with TRBJ1-4; possible D gene TRBD1, 6 bases. CDR1 MDHEN and CDR2 SYDVKM come from the germline V gene. The CDR3 is made up of 15 amino acids. Trimming removed 5 bases at V and 0 bases at J, with 10 bases between. CDR3 region: CASSTGLATNEKLFF. The CDR3 nucleotides read TGTGCCAGCAGTACAGGGTTGGCAACTAATGAAAAACTGTTTTTT. The full variable domain, with the rest looked up from reference TRBV28 and TRBJ1-4, is DVKVTQSSRYLVKRTGEKVFLECVQDMDHENMFWYRQDPGLGLRLIYFSYDVKMKEKGDIPEGYSVSREKKERFSLILESASTNQTSMYLCASSTGLATNEKLFFGSGTQLSVL.

The chain carries TRBV28 and TRBJ2-7; maybe TRBD1 (6 bases). V was cut by 4 bases and J by 3 bases, with 19 bases left in between. This CDR3 contains 16 residues. Germline CDR1 is MDHEN and CDR2 is SYDVKM. The CDR3 DNA follows: TGTGCCAGCAGTTGGAACAGGGTCTTTCTAAACTACGAGCAGTACTTC. Amino acids: CASSWNRVFLNYEQYF.

This clone was seen once. The chain employs TRBV9 and TRBJ1-1; D is perhaps TRBD1 (6 bases). Per germline, CDR1 SGDLS and CDR2 YYNGEE. The ends were cut back, 0 bases at V and 5 bases at J, with 8 bases in the middle. The CDR3 covers 13 residues. Here the CDR3 reads CASSVDRETEAFF. In DNA, the CDR3 is TGTGCCAGCAGCGTAGACAGGGAGACTGAAGCTTTCTTT.

The V gene is TRBV14, the J gene TRBJ1-1; D not certain. Germline V gene sequence: CDR1 SGHDN, CDR2 FVKESK. V lost 5 bases, J lost 2 bases, and 6 bases lay in between. The CDR3 covers 12 residues. CDR3 loop: CASSVYNTEAFF. The CDR3 DNA reads as TGTGCCAGCAGCGTTTATAACACTGAAGCTTTCTTT.

The chain recombines TRBV19 with TRBJ1-5; no definite D call. V shed 3 bases and J shed 5 bases, with 5 bases lying between them. The CDR3 consists of 12 residues. Germline-derived CDR1 and CDR2 are LNHDA and SQIVND (reference sequence). The CDR3 bases are TGTGCCAGTAGTATGGTGGATCAGCCCCAGCATTTT. Translating it yields CASSMVDQPQHF.

The CDR3 reads CAWGGKDEQYF. The CDR3 nucleotides are TGTGCCTGGGGGGGTAAGGACGAGCAGTACTTC. V is TRBV30 and J is TRBJ2-7, with D perhaps matching TRBD1 or TRBD2 (5 bases each). V was clipped by 5 bases and J by 5 bases, with 10 bases between them. CDR3 size: 11 residues. CDR1 and CDR2 (germline): GTSNPN, SVGIG (reference sequence). The full variable domain, with the rest looked up from reference TRBV30 and TRBJ2-7, is SQTIHQWPATLVQPVGSPLSLECTVEGTSNPNLYWYRQAAGRGLQLLFYSVGIGQISSEVPQNLSASRPQDRQFILSSKKLLLSDSGFYLCAWGGKDEQYFGPGTRLTVT.

This chain links TRBV28 with TRBJ1-5; D gene ambiguous. This CDR3 contains 16 residues. Trimming pared 4 bases from V and 0 bases from J, leaving 13 bases between. CDR1 MDHEN and CDR2 SYDVKM come from the germline V gene. CDR3 protein: CASSSNGDFSNQPQHF. The CDR3 coding sequence is TGTGCCAGCAGTTCAAACGGGGATTTTAGCAATCAGCCCCAGCATTTT.

In its sample, this clone was seen a few times. V usage is TRBV5-1 and J usage is TRBJ1-5; maybe TRBD1 (6 bases). Germline V gene data show CDR1 as SGHRS and CDR2 as YFSETQ. V lost 0 bases, J lost 4 bases, and 8 bases lay in between. This CDR3 has 14 residues. CDR3 protein: CASSLEGGNQPQHF. CDR3 DNA sequence: TGCGCCAGCAGCTTGGAAGGGGGGAATCAGCCCCAGCATTTT.

The J gene is TRBJ1-4, the V gene TRBV18; possibly TRBD1 for D (5 bases). V lost 0 bases and J lost 8, with 10 bases in between. The germline V gene has CDR1 KGHSH and CDR2 LQKENI. There are 14 residues in the CDR3. CDR3 coding DNA: TGTGCCAGCTCACCACCGGGGGATGCCGAAAAACTGTTTTTT. It yields the protein CASSPPGDAEKLFF.

The DNA of the CDR3 is TGCGCCAGCAGCTTGGAACCGTCAGGAGGGGACACTGAAGCTTTCTTT. This gives the protein CASSLEPSGGDTEAFF. V and J are TRBV5-1 and TRBJ1-1; possible D gene TRBD1, 5 bases. The CDR3 has 16 residues. V dropped 0 bases and J dropped 3 bases, with 15 bases sitting between them. In germline, CDR1 is SGHRS, CDR2 YFSETQ.

With respect to this clone: The sample carries other DNA sequences with the same CDR3. The rearrangement joins TRBV27 to TRBJ2-7; possible D gene TRBD2, 7 bases. Trimming took off 6 bases at V and 10 bases at J, with 22 bases between the two ends. Looked up from germline, CDR1 is MNHEY and CDR2 is SMNVEV (reference sequence). The CDR3 contains 14 residues. CDR3 sequence reads: CASRDSGEGSQQYF. The CDR3 DNA reads TGTGCCAGCAGGGACAGCGGGGAAGGGAGTCAACAGTACTTC.

The V gene is TRBV29-1, the J gene TRBJ1-5, with D unclear. Germline-derived CDR1 and CDR2 are SQVTM and ANQGSEA. The V end lost 6 bases, the J end lost 5 bases, and 8 bases lay between the germline ends. The CDR3 runs to 11 residues. The CDR3 coding sequence is TGCAGCGTAGGATCCGATCAGCCCCAGCATTTT. As protein: CSVGSDQPQHF.

This clone was picked up a small number of times. The gene calls are TRBV7-3 and TRBJ1-1; D is unresolved. This CDR3 is built from 13 residues. CDR1 and CDR2 from the germline V gene are SGHTA and FQGTGA. V gave up 2 bases and J gave up 1 base, with 5 bases separating them. CDR3 in DNA: TGTGCCAGCAGCTTAGTGACGAACACTGAAGCTTTCTTT. Protein product: CASSLVTNTEAFF.

V gene TRBV5-1 combines with J gene TRBJ2-6; no clear D gene. V shed 7 bases and J shed 5 bases, with 13 bases lying between them. The germline V gene encodes CDR1 SGHRS and CDR2 YFSETQ. The CDR3 totals 14 residues. DNA for the CDR3: TGCGCCAGCGGTTCACAAAGTCGGGCCAACGTCCTGACTTTC. As protein: CASGSQSRANVLTF.

This clone was detected only once. The chain couples TRBV10-3 to TRBJ1-5; TRBD1 is a possible D gene (5 bases). Germline loops: CDR1 ENHRY, CDR2 SYGVKD. This CDR3 comprises 14 residues. The V end was cut by 3 bases, the J end by 5 bases, with 11 bases between. The CDR3 DNA follows: TGTGCCATCAGTGACAGGGTGGAAGATCAGCCCCAGCATTTT. This gives the protein CAISDRVEDQPQHF.

V usage is TRBV2 and J usage is TRBJ2-7; D is perhaps TRBD1 (6 bases). V gave up 5 bases and J gave up 0 bases, with 11 bases separating them. The CDR3 has 14 residues. Germline assignment: CDR1 SNHLY and CDR2 FYNNEI. CDR3 loop: CASSPTGFSYEQYF. The CDR3 nucleotides read TGTGCCAGCAGTCCTACAGGGTTCTCCTACGAGCAGTACTTC. The entire variable domain, with the rest obtained from reference TRBV2 and TRBJ2-7, is as follows: EPEVTQTPSHQVTQMGQEVILRCVPISNHLYFYWYRQILGQKVEFLVSFYNNEISEKSEIFDDQFSVERPDGSNFTLKIRSTKLEDSAMYFCASSPTGFSYEQYFGPGTRLTVT.

This clone has more than one count but fewer than ten. This chain joins TRBV9 and TRBJ1-1, with 7 bases identical to TRBD1. Germline-derived CDR1 and CDR2 are SGDLS and YYNGEE. The CDR3 spans 17 residues. The V segment lost 3 bases and the J segment 0 bases; nucleotides outside the gene matches: 11. The CDR3: CASSAGTDQYMNTEAFF. CDR3 DNA sequence: TGTGCCAGCAGCGCGGGGACAGACCAGTACATGAACACTGAAGCTTTCTTT.

The V gene is TRBV7-2, the J gene TRBJ2-5; 11 bases line up with TRBD2. J was trimmed by 5 bases and V by 5 bases; bases with no gene match: 7. The CDR3 totals 15 residues. Germline assignment: CDR1 SGHTA and CDR2 FQGNSA. The CDR3 spells CASSLSGGGYETQYF. The CDR3, as DNA: TGTGCCAGCAGCCTTAGCGGGGGGGGTTATGAGACCCAGTACTTC.

The chain uses TRBV11-2 and TRBJ1-6, with D possibly TRBD1 on 5 matching bases. CDR3 size: 15 residues. Germline CDR1 reads SGHAT; CDR2 reads FQNNGV. V was clipped by 5 bases and J by 7 bases, with 15 bases between them. The DNA for the CDR3 is TGTGCCAGCAGCGACGGGACGGGGGTCAATTCACCCCTCCACTTT. Translated, it gives CASSDGTGVNSPLHF.

This rearrangement joins TRBV6-1 to TRBJ1-5; a possible D gene is TRBD1 (5 bases). V gave up 3 bases and J gave up 2 bases, with 11 bases separating them. Germline V gives CDR1 MNHNS, CDR2 SASEGT. The CDR3 runs 15 residues. This CDR3 reads CASSDPRVGNQPQHF. Written as DNA, the CDR3 is TGTGCCAGCAGTGATCCCAGGGTGGGCAATCAGCCCCAGCATTTT.

In DNA, the CDR3 is TGTGCCAGCAGTGAACCTCGGACCTTCACAGATACGCAGTATTTT. Amino acid sequence: CASSEPRTFTDTQYF. The chain is built from TRBV25-1 and TRBJ2-3; no firm D call. Germline assignment: CDR1 MGHDK and CDR2 SYGVNS. The CDR3 sequence is 15 residues long. Deletions cut 2 bases from V and 2 bases from J, with 11 bases between.

V and J are TRBV5-4 and TRBJ2-2; D perhaps matches TRBD1 (7 bases). Germline V gives CDR1 SGHNT, CDR2 YYREEE (reference sequence). The V gene lost 5 bases and the J gene lost 3 bases, with 23 bases spanning the gap. This CDR3 has 18 residues. The CDR3 region is CASRYRQGGGVYTGELFF. The DNA of the CDR3 is TGTGCCAGCAGATACCGTCAGGGGGGCGGGGTATACACCGGGGAGCTGTTTTTT. Variable domain in full (rest from reference TRBV5-4 and TRBJ2-2): ETGVTQSPTHLIKTRGQQVTLRCSSQSGHNTVSWYQQALGQGPQFIFQYYREEENGRGNFPPRFSGLQFPNYSSELNVNALELDDSALYLCASRYRQGGGVYTGELFFGEGSRLTVL.

J is TRBJ1-1 and V is TRBV19, with TRBD1 as a possible D gene (5 bases). The CDR3 is made up of 14 amino acids. The V end was cut by 2 bases, the J end by 1 base, with 8 bases between. Germline V CDR1 and CDR2: LNHDA, SQIVND (reference sequence). DNA for the CDR3: TGTGCCAGTAGTATACGTGGACAGAACACTGAAGCTTTCTTT. Protein sequence: CASSIRGQNTEAFF.

The genes are TRBV6-6 and TRBJ2-3; possibly TRBD1 for D (5 bases). The V end was cut by 0 bases, the J end by 1 base, with 11 bases between. Germline V gives CDR1 MNHNY, CDR2 SVGAGI (reference sequence). The CDR3 covers 16 residues. The CDR3 DNA follows: TGTGCCAGCAGTTACTCTAGGCCGACAGGCACAGATACGCAGTATTTT. This gives the protein CASSYSRPTGTDTQYF.

The chain recombines TRBV29-1 with TRBJ1-5, with D possibly being TRBD1 (6 bases). The CDR3 is 12 amino acids. Germline V CDR1 and CDR2: SQVTM, ANQGSEA. Trimming cost V 4 bases and J 5 bases, with 9 bases left between them. The CDR3 spells CSVGGGDQPQHF. Written as DNA, the CDR3 is TGCAGCGTTGGGGGGGGCGATCAGCCCCAGCATTTT.

The V call is TRBV15, the J call TRBJ1-1, with D tentatively TRBD1 (6 bases). The CDR3 sequence is 14 residues long. With 0 bases removed from V and 4 bases from J, the gap between germline ends came to 9 bases. In germline, CDR1 is LNHNV, CDR2 YYDKDF (reference sequence). The chain's CDR3 is CATSREQGFTEAFF. The CDR3 DNA is TGTGCCACCAGCAGAGAACAGGGTTTCACTGAAGCTTTCTTT. Supplemented by reference TRBV15 and TRBJ1-1, the full variable domain reads DAMVIQNPRYQVTQFGKPVTLSCSQTLNHNVMYWYQQKSSQAPKLLFHYYDKDFNNEADTPDNFQSRRPNTSFCFLDIRSPGLGDTAMYLCATSREQGFTEAFFGQGTRLTVV.

The chain couples TRBV6-5 to TRBJ1-1; possible D gene TRBD1, 5 bases. The germline V gene encodes CDR1 MNHEY and CDR2 SVGAGI. The CDR3 has 15 residues. V gave up 0 bases and J gave up 7 bases, with 15 bases separating them. The CDR3 DNA reads as TGTGCCAGCAGTTACTCGAGGGGCACAGCCTATGAAGCTTTCTTT. It translates to CASSYSRGTAYEAFF.